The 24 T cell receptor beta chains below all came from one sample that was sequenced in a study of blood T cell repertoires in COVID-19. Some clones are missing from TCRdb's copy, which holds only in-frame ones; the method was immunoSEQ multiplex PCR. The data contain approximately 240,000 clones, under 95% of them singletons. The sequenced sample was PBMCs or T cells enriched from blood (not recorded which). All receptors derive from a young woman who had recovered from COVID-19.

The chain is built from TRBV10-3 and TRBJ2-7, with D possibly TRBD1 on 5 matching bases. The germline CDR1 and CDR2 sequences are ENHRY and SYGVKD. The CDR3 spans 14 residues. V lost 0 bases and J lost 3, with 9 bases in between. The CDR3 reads CAISESLGHYEQYF. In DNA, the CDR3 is TGTGCCATCAGTGAGTCGCTAGGACACTACGAGCAGTACTTC.

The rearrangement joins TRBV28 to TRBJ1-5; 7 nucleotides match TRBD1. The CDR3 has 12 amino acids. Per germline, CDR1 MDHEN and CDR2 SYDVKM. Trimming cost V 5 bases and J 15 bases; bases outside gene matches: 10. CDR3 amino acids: CASSPPGQGGHF. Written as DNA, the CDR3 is TGTGCCAGCAGTCCCCCGGGGCAGGGGGGGCATTTT.

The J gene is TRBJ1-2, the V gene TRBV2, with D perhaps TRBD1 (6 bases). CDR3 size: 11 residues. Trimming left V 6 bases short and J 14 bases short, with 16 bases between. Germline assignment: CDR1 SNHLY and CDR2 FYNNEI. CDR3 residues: CASSRDNPETF. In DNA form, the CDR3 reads TGTGCCAGCAGCAGGGACAACCCCGAAACCTTC.

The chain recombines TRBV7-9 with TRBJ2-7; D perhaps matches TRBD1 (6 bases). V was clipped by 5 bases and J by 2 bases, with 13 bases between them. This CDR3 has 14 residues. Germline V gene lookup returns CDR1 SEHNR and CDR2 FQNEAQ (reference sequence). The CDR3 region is CASSARTDTYEQYF. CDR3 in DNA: TGTGCCAGCAGCGCCCGGACAGATACCTACGAGCAGTACTTC. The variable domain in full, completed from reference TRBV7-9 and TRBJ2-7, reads DTGVSQNPRHKITKRGQNVTFRCDPISEHNRLYWYRQTLGQGPEFLTYFQNEAQLEKSRLLSDRFSAERPKGSFSTLEIQRTEQGDSAMYLCASSARTDTYEQYFGPGTRLTVT.

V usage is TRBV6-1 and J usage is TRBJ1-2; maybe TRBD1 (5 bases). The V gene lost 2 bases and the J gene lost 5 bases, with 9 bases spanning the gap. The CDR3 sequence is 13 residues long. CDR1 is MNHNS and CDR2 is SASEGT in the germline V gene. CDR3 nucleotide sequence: TGTGCCAGCAGTGAATCGACAGCATATGGCTACACCTTC. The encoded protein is CASSESTAYGYTF.

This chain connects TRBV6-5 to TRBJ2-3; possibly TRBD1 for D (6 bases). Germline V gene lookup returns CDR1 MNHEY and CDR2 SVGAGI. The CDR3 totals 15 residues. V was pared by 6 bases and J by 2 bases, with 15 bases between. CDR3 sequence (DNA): TGTGCCAGCAGCTTAAGTGGGGGCGACACAGATACGCAGTATTTT. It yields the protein CASSLSGGDTDTQYF.

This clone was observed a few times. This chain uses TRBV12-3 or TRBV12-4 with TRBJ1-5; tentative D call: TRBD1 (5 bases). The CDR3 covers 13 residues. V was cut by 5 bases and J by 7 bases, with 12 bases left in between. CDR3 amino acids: CASSTRVEQPQHF. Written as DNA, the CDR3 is TGTGCCAGCAGTACCAGGGTGGAGCAGCCCCAGCATTTT.

In DNA form, the CDR3 reads TGTGCCAGCAGCTTCTCGACAGGGTACAGTTCACCCCTCCACTTT. This gives the protein CASSFSTGYSSPLHF. This sequence joins TRBV11-3 and TRBJ1-6; 7 bases are a match to TRBD1. The junction had 8 bases not matched to a gene; V was cut back by 3 bases and J by 9 bases. The V gene's germline CDR1 is SGHNT and CDR2 YENEEA. The CDR3 spans 15 residues.

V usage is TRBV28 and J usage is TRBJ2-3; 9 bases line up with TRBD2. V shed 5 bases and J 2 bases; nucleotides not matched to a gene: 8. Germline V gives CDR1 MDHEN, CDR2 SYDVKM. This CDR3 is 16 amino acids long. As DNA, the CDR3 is TGTGCCAGCAGTCCGGTGACTAGCGGCCACACAGATACGCAGTATTTT. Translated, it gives CASSPVTSGHTDTQYF. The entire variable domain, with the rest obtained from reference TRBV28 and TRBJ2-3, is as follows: DVKVTQSSRYLVKRTGEKVFLECVQDMDHENMFWYRQDPGLGLRLIYFSYDVKMKEKGDIPEGYSVSREKKERFSLILESASTNQTSMYLCASSPVTSGHTDTQYFGPGTRLTVL.

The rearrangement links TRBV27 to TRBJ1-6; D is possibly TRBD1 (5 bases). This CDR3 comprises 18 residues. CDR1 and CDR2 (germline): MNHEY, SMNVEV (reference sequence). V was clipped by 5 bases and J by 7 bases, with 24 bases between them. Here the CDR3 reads CASSAISGTEDGNSPLHF. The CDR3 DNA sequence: TGTGCCAGCAGTGCCATTTCCGGGACTGAGGACGGGAATTCACCCCTCCACTTT.

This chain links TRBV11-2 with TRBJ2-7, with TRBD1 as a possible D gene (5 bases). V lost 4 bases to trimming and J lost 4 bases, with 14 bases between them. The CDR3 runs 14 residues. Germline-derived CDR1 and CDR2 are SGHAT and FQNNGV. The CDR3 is CASSSQGRAYEQYF. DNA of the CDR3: TGTGCCAGCAGCTCCCAGGGTCGGGCATACGAGCAGTACTTC.

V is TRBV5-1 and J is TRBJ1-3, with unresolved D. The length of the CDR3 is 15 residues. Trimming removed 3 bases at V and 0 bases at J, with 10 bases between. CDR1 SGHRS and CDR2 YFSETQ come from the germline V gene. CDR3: CASSSEMSSGNTIYF. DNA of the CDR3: TGCGCCAGCAGCTCGGAGATGAGCTCTGGAAACACCATATATTTT.

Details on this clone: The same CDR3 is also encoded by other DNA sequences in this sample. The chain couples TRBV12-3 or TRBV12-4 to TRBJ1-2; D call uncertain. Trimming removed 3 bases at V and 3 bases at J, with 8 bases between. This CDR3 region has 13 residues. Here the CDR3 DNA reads TGTGCCAGCAGTTTTGGAGGAGACTATGGCTACACCTTC. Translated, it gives CASSFGGDYGYTF.

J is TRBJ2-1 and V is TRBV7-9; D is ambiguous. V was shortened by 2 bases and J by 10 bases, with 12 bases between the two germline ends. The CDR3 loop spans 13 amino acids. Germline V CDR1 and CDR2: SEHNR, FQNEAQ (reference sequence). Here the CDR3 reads CASSLSTIREQFF. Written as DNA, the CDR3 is TGTGCCAGCAGCTTATCTACCATTCGAGAGCAGTTCTTC. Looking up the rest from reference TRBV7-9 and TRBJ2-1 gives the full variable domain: DTGVSQNPRHKITKRGQNVTFRCDPISEHNRLYWYRQTLGQGPEFLTYFQNEAQLEKSRLLSDRFSAERPKGSFSTLEIQRTEQGDSAMYLCASSLSTIREQFFGPGTRLTVL.

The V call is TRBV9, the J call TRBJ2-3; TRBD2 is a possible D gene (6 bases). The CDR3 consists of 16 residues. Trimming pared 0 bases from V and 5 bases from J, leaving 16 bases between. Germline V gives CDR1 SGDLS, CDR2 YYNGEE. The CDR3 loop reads CASSVAPTGGKDTQYF. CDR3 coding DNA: TGTGCCAGCAGCGTAGCCCCGACCGGCGGGAAAGATACGCAGTATTTT. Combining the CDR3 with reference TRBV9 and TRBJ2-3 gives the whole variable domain DSGVTQTPKHLITATGQRVTLRCSPRSGDLSVYWYQQSLDQGLQFLIQYYNGEERAKGNILERFSAQQFPDLHSELNLSSLELGDSALYFCASSVAPTGGKDTQYFGPGTRLTVL.

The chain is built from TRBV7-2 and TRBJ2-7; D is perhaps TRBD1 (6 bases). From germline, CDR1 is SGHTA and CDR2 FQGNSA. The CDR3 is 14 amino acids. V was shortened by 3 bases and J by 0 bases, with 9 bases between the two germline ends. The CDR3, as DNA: TGTGCCAGCAGCTTTCAGACAGGCTCCTACGAGCAGTACTTC. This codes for CASSFQTGSYEQYF.

Written as DNA, the CDR3 is TGTGCCAGCAGTTCGACAGGGAACACTGAAGCTTTCTTT. It codes for CASSSTGNTEAFF. The rearrangement links TRBV12-3 or TRBV12-4 to TRBJ1-1; tentative D call: TRBD1 (6 bases). The CDR3 sequence is 13 residues long. Trimming removed 4 bases at V and 1 base at J, with 7 bases between.

CDR3 in amino acids: CASSLGAVSYEQYF. In nucleotides, the CDR3 is TGTGCCAGCAGTTTAGGGGCGGTTTCCTACGAGCAGTACTTC. V is TRBV27 and J is TRBJ2-7, with a weak D call TRBD1 (5 bases). The V and J ends lost 2 bases and 1 base respectively, with 9 bases between them. CDR1 is MNHEY and CDR2 is SMNVEV in the germline V gene (reference sequence). The CDR3 is 14 residues long.

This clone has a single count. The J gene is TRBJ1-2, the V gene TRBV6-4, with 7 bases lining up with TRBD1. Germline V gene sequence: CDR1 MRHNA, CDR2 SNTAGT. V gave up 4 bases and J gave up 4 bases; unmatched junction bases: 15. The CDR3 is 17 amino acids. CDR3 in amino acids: CASSARDSHKFVYGYTF. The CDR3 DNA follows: TGTGCCAGCAGTGCCCGGGACAGCCATAAATTCGTCTATGGCTACACCTTC.

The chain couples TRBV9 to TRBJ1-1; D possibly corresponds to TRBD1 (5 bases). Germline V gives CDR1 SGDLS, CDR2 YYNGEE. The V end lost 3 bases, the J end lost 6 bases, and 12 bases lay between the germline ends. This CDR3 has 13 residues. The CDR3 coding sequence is TGTGCCAGCAGCGGGGGCGGGAGATCTGAAGCTTTCTTT. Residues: CASSGGGRSEAFF. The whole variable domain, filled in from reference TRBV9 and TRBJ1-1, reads DSGVTQTPKHLITATGQRVTLRCSPRSGDLSVYWYQQSLDQGLQFLIQYYNGEERAKGNILERFSAQQFPDLHSELNLSSLELGDSALYFCASSGGGRSEAFFGQGTRLTVV.

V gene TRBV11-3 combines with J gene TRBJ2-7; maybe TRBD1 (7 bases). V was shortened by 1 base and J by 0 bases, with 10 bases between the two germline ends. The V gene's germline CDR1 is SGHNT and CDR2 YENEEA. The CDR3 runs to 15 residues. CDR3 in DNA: TGTGCCAGCAGCTTAGCAGGGGGGAGCTCCTACGAGCAGTACTTC. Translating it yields CASSLAGGSSYEQYF.

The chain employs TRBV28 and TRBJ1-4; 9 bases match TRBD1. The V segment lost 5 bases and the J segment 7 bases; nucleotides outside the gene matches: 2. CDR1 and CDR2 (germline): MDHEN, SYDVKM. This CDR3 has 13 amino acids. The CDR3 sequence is CASSTGGIEKLFF. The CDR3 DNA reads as TGTGCCAGCAGTACAGGGGGCATTGAAAAACTGTTTTTT.

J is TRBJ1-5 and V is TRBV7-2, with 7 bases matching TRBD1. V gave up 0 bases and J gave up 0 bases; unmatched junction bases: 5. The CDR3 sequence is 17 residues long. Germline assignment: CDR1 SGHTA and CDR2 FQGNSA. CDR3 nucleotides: TGTGCCAGCAGCTTAGCGACAGGGTATTATAGCAATCAGCCCCAGCATTTT. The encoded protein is CASSLATGYYSNQPQHF.

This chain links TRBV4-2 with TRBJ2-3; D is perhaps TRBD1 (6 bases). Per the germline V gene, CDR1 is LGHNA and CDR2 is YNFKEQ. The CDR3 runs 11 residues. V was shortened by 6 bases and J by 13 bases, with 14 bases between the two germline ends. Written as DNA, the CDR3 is TGTGCCAGCAGTGGTGGGGGCTCGAAGTATTTT. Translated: CASSGGGSKYF.